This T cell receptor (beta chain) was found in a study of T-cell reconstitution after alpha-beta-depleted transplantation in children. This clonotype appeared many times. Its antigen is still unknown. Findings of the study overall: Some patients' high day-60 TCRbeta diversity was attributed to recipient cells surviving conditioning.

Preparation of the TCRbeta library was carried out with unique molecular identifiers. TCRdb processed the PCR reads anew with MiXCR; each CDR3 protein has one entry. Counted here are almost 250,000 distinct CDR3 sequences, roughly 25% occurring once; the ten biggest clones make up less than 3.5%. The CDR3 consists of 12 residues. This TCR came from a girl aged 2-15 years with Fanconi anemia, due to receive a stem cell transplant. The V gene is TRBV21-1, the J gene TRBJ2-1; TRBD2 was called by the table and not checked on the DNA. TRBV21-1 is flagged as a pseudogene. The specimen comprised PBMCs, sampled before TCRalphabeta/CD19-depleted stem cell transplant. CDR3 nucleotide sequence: TGTGCCAGGCCCGGACTCGACAATGAGCAGTTCTTC. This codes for CARPGLDNEQFF.